This TCR beta chain was found in a study of T-cell memory formation after mild COVID-19 (dated by TCRdb to 2020 to 2023). About the investigation overall: TCR sequence clusters from the two donors were found to be largely donor specific. The cohort comprised two young, previously healthy adult volunteers, one female and one male. T-cell clones expanding and contracting after mild COVID-19 in two donors were tracked by longitudinal TCRalpha and TCRbeta repertoire sequencing.

Cut back by 0 bases and 0 bases, the V and J ends lie 9 bases apart. Measured from the cysteine to the phenylalanine, the CDR3 is 17 residues long. Only the CDR3 DNA stays, 51 bases, in frame from base 1. CDR1 and CDR2 are drawn from the germline V gene: SGHDN, FVKESK. This clonotype was observed a handful of times. Its antigen target is currently unknown. Nothing much larger sits one base from this clone, and base qualities are not available. PBMCs were isolated by Ficoll-Paque density gradient centrifugation. Sequencing took place on an Illumina NovaSeq 6000. Using 5'RACE with constant-segment primers, TCRalpha and TCRbeta cDNA libraries were constructed, with sample barcodes and unique molecular identifiers added in the process. Trizol reagent was used to extract RNA from every sample. Amplification of the libraries took two PCR steps, and the second step added a second sample barcode plus Illumina TruSeq adapters. The libraries were sequenced on an Illumina NovaSeq using 2 x 150 bp paired-end reads. The source study handled its data this way. With migec v1.2.7, reads were demultiplexed and then collapsed into UMI-guided consensus sequences. Using mixcr v2.1.11, the UMI consensuses were aligned to TRA and TRB V and J templates and assembled into clonotypes. Expanded or contracted clonotypes were those called significant by both edgeR and NoisET, with noise models trained on biological replicates. For edgeR calls, the thresholds were a false discovery rate-adjusted p below 0.01 and a log2 fold-change of 1. As an exploratory analysis of dynamics, PCA with hierarchical clustering was applied to max-normalized trajectories of the 1000 most abundant clonotypes. Separately sequenced CD4+ and CD8+ repertoires were used to assign the CD4 or CD8 phenotype of responding clones. The public reads were reanalyzed by TCRdb: fastp trimming at Q25, MiXCR alignment, in-frame beta chains only. Every entry covers one CDR3 protein and lists the most common genes and DNA from its rows. These V and J calls derive from TCRdb rather than the authors' analysis. The sample profile shows more than 350,000 distinct CDR3 sequences; approximately 15% of them were found once. The ten most abundant clones make up under 25% of the sample.

What the work shows at the level of the full study, not this receptor alone: From day 15 to 85, contracting clones showed balanced CD4/CD8 phenotypes, whereas a second wave of clones that expanded from day 15 to 37 leaned towards CD4+. Some responding clones were detected in pre-infection memory, which suggested that pre-existing cross-reactive memory T cells had joined the SARS-CoV-2 response. SARS-CoV-2 specificity was not confirmed for the second-wave clones peaking on day 37. Contracting CD4+ clones were located mainly in the CM and EM memory subsets, whereas CD8+ clones were found to be enriched in EMRA. Only a couple of mild cases were covered by the study, and larger cohorts that include severe cases with pre-infection samples were considered necessary.

The chain joins TRBV14 to TRBJ1-6, with the D segment identity uncertain. This TCR was sampled from a man aged 18 to 30 who had mild COVID-19 (a few samples of this study predate the infection). The sample titles of this study are shuffled in the database, so cell type and time point are left out; the donor was told from shared clones. Sequencing was done on a sample of PBMCs or a T cell subset sorted from them (not recorded which). The DNA is as follows: TGTGCCAGCAGCCAAGAGGTGTTGAGCTCCTATAATTCACCCCTCCACTTT. This codes for CASSQEVLSSYNSPLHF.